Below are 13 T cell receptor beta chains sequenced from a single sample in a study of blood T cell repertoires in COVID-19. The method was immunoSEQ multiplex PCR; TCRdb's version includes in-frame clones alone and lacks a portion of them. Altogether about 150,000 clones are present, 80% to 90% being singletons, with the ten largest covering around 15%. Sequencing was performed on peripheral blood. These receptors all stem from a woman aged 40 to 50 with acute or convalescent COVID-19.

The rearrangement joins TRBV3-1 (or the pseudogene TRBV3-2) to TRBJ1-5, with D possibly matching TRBD1 (5 bases). Deletions cut 5 bases from V and 5 bases from J, with 13 bases between. The CDR3 runs 14 residues. Germline V gene lookup returns CDR1 LGHDT and CDR2 YNNKEL (reference sequence). CDR3 DNA sequence: TGTGCCAGCAGCAGAGACAGCGTCGATCAGCCCCAGCATTTT. This codes for CASSRDSVDQPQHF.

The chain is built from TRBV19 and TRBJ2-7, with a weak D call TRBD1 (5 bases). The CDR3 is 15 residues long. V was trimmed by 6 bases and J by 1 base, leaving 16 bases between them. The germline V gene has CDR1 LNHDA and CDR2 SQIVND (reference sequence). The DNA of the CDR3 is TGTGCCAGTAGGGACACGAGAGATTTTTCCTACGAGCAGTACTTC. Translated: CASRDTRDFSYEQYF.

This chain links TRBV9 with TRBJ2-6; tentative D call: TRBD2 (6 bases). Germline values: CDR1 SGDLS, CDR2 YYNGEE. The CDR3 runs to 18 residues. V shed 6 bases and J shed 0 bases, with 19 bases lying between them. CDR3 bases: TGTGCCAGCACGAGGGAGCCAGGGAGGTACTCTGGGGCCAACGTCCTGACTTTC. It codes for CASTREPGRYSGANVLTF.

The V gene is TRBV20-1, the J gene TRBJ2-3, with TRBD2 matching over 7 bases. The CDR3 length is 14 residues. V was pared by 3 bases and J by 4 bases, with 7 bases of the junction left unmatched. Germline V gene data show CDR1 as DFQATT and CDR2 as SNEGSKA (reference sequence). CDR3 in amino acids: CSASRGESADTQYF. CDR3 DNA sequence: TGCAGTGCTAGTCGGGGGGAGAGCGCAGATACGCAGTATTTT.

This rearrangement joins TRBV10-3 to TRBJ1-2, with a weak D call TRBD1 (6 bases). The CDR3 length is 13 residues. Germline V CDR1 and CDR2: ENHRY, SYGVKD. V was shortened by 7 bases and J by 5 bases, with 14 bases between the two germline ends. The CDR3 sequence is CAITPDSPYGYTF. The CDR3 DNA sequence: TGTGCCATCACCCCGGACAGTCCTTATGGCTACACCTTC.

This clone was seen once. The chain is built from TRBV29-1 and TRBJ2-7, with a tentative D call TRBD2 (6 bases). Germline CDR1 is SQVTM and CDR2 is ANQGSEA. CDR3 length equals 15 residues. The V gene lost 3 bases and the J gene lost 6 bases, with 21 bases spanning the gap. As DNA, the CDR3 is TGCAGCGTTGAGGCCGGGTGGGCAGGGACTCCCGAGCAGTACTTC. This encodes CSVEAGWAGTPEQYF.

The chain uses TRBV9 and TRBJ2-6, with 12 bases lining up with TRBD2. CDR1 and CDR2 from the germline V gene are SGDLS and YYNGEE. This CDR3 contains 17 residues. Trimming cost V 3 bases and J 4 bases; bases outside gene matches: 5. The CDR3 nucleotides read TGTGCCAGCAGCGAGACTAGCGGGAGAGGAGGGGCCAACGTCCTGACTTTC. Protein sequence: CASSETSGRGGANVLTF.

This clone was counted a few times. The chain carries TRBV5-4 and TRBJ2-2, with TRBD2 matching 8 bases. With V trimmed by 0 bases and J by 5 bases, 3 bases remained unmatched. The CDR3 runs 15 residues. Per germline, CDR1 SGHNT and CDR2 YYREEE (reference sequence). In DNA, the CDR3 is TGTGCCAGCAGCTTGGATAGCGGGATAACCGGGGAGCTGTTTTTT. Protein sequence: CASSLDSGITGELFF. Together with reference TRBV5-4 and TRBJ2-2, the CDR3 gives the full variable domain: ETGVTQSPTHLIKTRGQQVTLRCSSQSGHNTVSWYQQALGQGPQFIFQYYREEENGRGNFPPRFSGLQFPNYSSELNVNALELDDSALYLCASSLDSGITGELFFGEGSRLTVL.

This clone has a single count. The gene calls are TRBV4-2 and TRBJ1-4; tentatively, D is TRBD1 (5 bases). V lost 6 bases and J lost 4, with 18 bases in between. Germline CDR1 LGHNA, CDR2 YNFKEQ. CDR3 length: 16 residues. The CDR3 is CASRRLVRAGNEKLFF. The CDR3 DNA follows: TGTGCCAGCAGACGATTGGTCAGGGCAGGTAATGAAAAACTGTTTTTT.

In DNA, the CDR3 is TGTGCTAGTGGTTTGGGGGGACAGGACAGGTGGAACACTGAAGCTTTCTTT. Protein sequence: CASGLGGQDRWNTEAFF. The gene calls are TRBV12-5 and TRBJ1-1, with 8 bases fitting TRBD1. The germline CDR1 and CDR2 sequences are LGHNT and FRNRAP. CDR3 length equals 17 residues. After removal of 1 base from V and 1 base from J, the junction contained 8 bases not matched to a gene.

This clone has just one count. V is TRBV7-9 and J is TRBJ2-3; 9 bases line up with TRBD2. The CDR3 sequence is 15 residues long. Per the germline V gene, CDR1 is SEHNR and CDR2 is FQNEAQ (reference sequence). Germline trimming cut 10 bases from V and 6 bases from J; bases unmatched to any gene: 14. The CDR3 is CATSWERGERDTQYF. The CDR3 bases are TGTGCCACCTCGTGGGAGCGGGGGGAGCGTGATACGCAGTATTTT.

The V gene is TRBV7-3, the J gene TRBJ2-3, with 14 bases that match TRBD2. The CDR3 is 17 amino acids. Germline V CDR1 and CDR2: SGHTA, FQGTGA. V lost 5 bases, J lost 3 bases, and 7 bases stayed unmatched. The CDR3 here is CASSPLGTSGRTDTQYF. The CDR3 coding sequence is TGTGCCAGCAGCCCACTCGGGACTAGCGGGAGAACAGATACGCAGTATTTT.

CDR3 DNA: TGTGCCACAAGCAGACACCAACTCAATTCACCCCTCCACTTT. Residues: CATSRHQLNSPLHF. The chain employs TRBV6-5 and TRBJ1-6; D is undetermined. This CDR3 has 14 amino acids. CDR1 and CDR2 from the germline V gene are MNHEY and SVGAGI. Trimming took off 10 bases at V and 7 bases at J, with 17 bases between the two ends.